These 23 T cell receptor beta chains were sequenced from one sample in a study of T cell changes during pregnancy in multiple sclerosis. Using immunoSEQ multiplex PCR, the repertoire was profiled, and TCRdb retains in-frame clones only, with some absent. Of about 50,000 clones in the sample, about 90% are singletons; the top ten hold 0.39%. Sample: CD4+ T cells from peripheral blood mononuclear cells, taken after pregnancy. The receptors originated from a female donor with multiple sclerosis, enrolled in a pregnancy study.

This clone was recorded a few times. The chain couples TRBV5-1 to TRBJ1-2; 9 nucleotides line up with TRBD1. This CDR3 spans 17 amino acids. The V gene's germline CDR1 is SGHRS and CDR2 YFSETQ. The V gene end was trimmed by 4 bases and the J gene end by 4 bases; junction bases not matched to a gene: 14. The CDR3, as DNA: TGCGCCAGCAGCCTGACTCCGGGACAGGGTCGGGGCTATGGCTACACCTTC. It encodes CASSLTPGQGRGYGYTF.

The table lists this clone with a count of one. This sequence joins TRBV19 and TRBJ1-1, with D uncertain. The CDR3 is 15 residues long. Trimming stripped 7 bases from V and 0 bases from J, with 15 bases between. The V gene's germline CDR1 is LNHDA and CDR2 SQIVND (reference sequence). CDR3 nucleotides: TGTGCCAGTAAGCCGGGGAGCCCTATGAACACTGAAGCTTTCTTT. It encodes CASKPGSPMNTEAFF.

The V and J genes are TRBV7-9 and TRBJ2-1; 12 nucleotides line up with TRBD1. The germline V gene encodes CDR1 SEHNR and CDR2 FQNEAQ (reference sequence). V was clipped by 3 bases and J by 8 bases; unmatched bases: 11. The CDR3 consists of 17 residues. The CDR3 loop reads CASSFRFGTGGNDEQFF. CDR3 nucleotides: TGTGCCAGCAGCTTTCGGTTTGGGACAGGGGGCAACGATGAGCAGTTCTTC.

This clone was seen only once. The genes are TRBV28 and TRBJ1-5; no reliable D call. The germline V gene encodes CDR1 MDHEN and CDR2 SYDVKM. Trimming shortened V by 5 bases and J by 0 bases, and 5 bases separated the two germline ends. The CDR3 has 13 amino acids. CDR3 sequence: CASSPYSNQPQHF. The CDR3 region has the DNA TGTGCCAGCAGTCCTTATAGCAATCAGCCCCAGCATTTT.

This clone appeared a few times. The chain employs TRBV18 and TRBJ2-1; no clear D gene. V was trimmed by 3 bases and J by 0 bases, leaving 15 bases between them. Looked up from germline, CDR1 is KGHSH and CDR2 is LQKENI. The CDR3 length is 17 residues. The CDR3 DNA sequence: TGTGCCAGCTCACCTCCCCTCAGTACCACCTCCTACAATGAGCAGTTCTTC. It translates to CASSPPLSTTSYNEQFF.

V is TRBV27 and J is TRBJ2-1, with 8 bases aligning to TRBD2. Germline CDR1 is MNHEY and CDR2 is SMNVEV (reference sequence). The CDR3 has 16 residues. V was pared by 8 bases and J by 5 bases, with 14 bases of the junction left unmatched. The CDR3, as DNA: TGTGCCAGCCATAAAGCGGGAGCCTCGTTCAACAATGAGCAGTTCTTC. It yields the protein CASHKAGASFNNEQFF.

This chain uses TRBV27 with TRBJ2-2, with TRBD2 identical over 10 bases. Looked up from germline, CDR1 is MNHEY and CDR2 is SMNVEV (reference sequence). V lost 7 bases to trimming and J lost 5 bases; unmatched junction nucleotides: 7. CDR3 length: 15 amino acids. DNA of the CDR3: TGTGCCAGCACCCCGGGACTAGCGCGAACCGGGGAGCTGTTTTTT. Translating gives CASTPGLARTGELFF.

A few counts support this clone. The chain employs TRBV4-1 and TRBJ1-2, with D tentatively TRBD1 (5 bases). There are 15 residues in the CDR3. In germline, CDR1 is MGHRA, CDR2 YSYEKL. Trimming shortened V by 2 bases and J by 7 bases, and 17 bases separated the two germline ends. The CDR3 protein is CASSQLQSSGRGYTF. The CDR3 bases are TGCGCCAGCAGCCAACTACAGTCTTCAGGGCGTGGCTACACCTTC.

The rearrangement uses TRBV7-2 and TRBJ1-3; unclear D gene. V lost 3 bases and J lost 0, with 9 bases in between. Germline loops: CDR1 SGHTA, CDR2 FQGNSA. The CDR3 covers 15 residues. CDR3: CASSFKLFSGNTIYF. The CDR3 coding sequence is TGTGCCAGCAGCTTTAAGCTATTCTCTGGAAACACCATATATTTT.

The chain employs TRBV4-1 and TRBJ1-3, with D possibly TRBD1 on 5 matching bases. V was shortened by 3 bases and J by 0 bases, with 12 bases between the two germline ends. The germline CDR1 and CDR2 sequences are MGHRA and YSYEKL. The CDR3 totals 16 residues. As DNA, the CDR3 is TGCGCCAGCAGCCAGGGGGGACCGGGCTCTGGAAACACCATATATTTT. It translates to CASSQGGPGSGNTIYF.

The sample holds one count of this clone. The chain combines TRBV28 with TRBJ2-1, with TRBD2 matching over 8 bases. The CDR3 runs 14 residues. Looked up from germline, CDR1 is MDHEN and CDR2 is SYDVKM. With V trimmed by 10 bases and J by 8 bases, 13 bases remained unmatched. The CDR3 coding sequence is TGTGCCAATAGTCCCGGGGGGGGTTGGGATGAGCAGTTCTTC. This codes for CANSPGGGWDEQFF.

DNA for the CDR3: TGCGCCAGCAGCCCATGGACAGGAGCGGTTGAACAGTACTTC. Translation: CASSPWTGAVEQYF. The chain joins TRBV5-1 to TRBJ2-7; 7 nucleotides line up with TRBD1. CDR3 length: 14 amino acids. Germline CDR1 SGHRS, CDR2 YFSETQ. V shed 4 bases and J 10 bases; nucleotides not matched to a gene: 14.

The chain employs TRBV6-6 and TRBJ2-5; 7 bases agree with TRBD1. The V gene's germline CDR1 is MNHNY and CDR2 SVGAGI (reference sequence). The CDR3 runs to 13 residues. The ends lost 6 bases at V and 2 bases at J; junction bases unmatched: 3. The CDR3 reads CASSRQGQETQYF. The CDR3 DNA reads as TGTGCCAGCAGCAGACAGGGACAAGAGACCCAGTACTTC.

The rearrangement links TRBV4-3 to TRBJ1-2, with 7 bases identical to TRBD1. Germline CDR1 and CDR2: LGHNA and YSLEER. The CDR3 totals 15 residues. The V segment lost 0 bases and the J segment 4 bases; nucleotides outside the gene matches: 5. The CDR3 protein is CASSQDPGQFYGYTF. The DNA of the CDR3 is TGCGCCAGCAGCCAAGATCCGGGACAGTTCTATGGCTACACCTTC.

The chain joins TRBV12-5 to TRBJ2-1; weak D call: TRBD2 (6 bases). Trimming shortened V by 6 bases and J by 1 base, and 16 bases separated the two germline ends. The CDR3 totals 16 residues. Germline CDR1 LGHNT, CDR2 FRNRAP. The CDR3 region is CASGSVTSVSYNEQFF. CDR3 sequence (DNA): TGTGCTAGTGGCTCGGTGACTAGTGTGTCCTACAATGAGCAGTTCTTC.

The rearrangement joins TRBV7-9 to TRBJ2-1; D perhaps matches TRBD1 (6 bases). V lost 6 bases and J lost 6, with 21 bases in between. Per the germline V gene, CDR1 is SEHNR and CDR2 is FQNEAQ (reference sequence). This CDR3 has 16 amino acids. The CDR3 sequence: CASSLRGSRTVNEQFF. As DNA, the CDR3 is TGTGCCAGCAGTTTGAGGGGGTCCCGGACAGTCAATGAGCAGTTCTTC.

This clone was seen a single time. The chain links TRBV6-1 to TRBJ1-1; tentatively, D is TRBD1 (5 bases). Trimming removed 1 base at V and 5 bases at J, with 11 bases between. The germline gives CDR1 MNHNS, CDR2 SASEGT. CDR3 length: 14 residues. CDR3 in amino acids: CASSEGSGGTEAFF. Written as DNA, the CDR3 is TGTGCCAGCAGTGAAGGGTCTGGGGGGACTGAAGCTTTCTTT.

This clone was detected only once. This rearrangement joins TRBV9 to TRBJ1-1, with 12 bases lining up with TRBD1. The CDR3 is 15 residues long. V was clipped by 1 base and J by 7 bases; unmatched bases: 5. The V gene's germline CDR1 is SGDLS and CDR2 YYNGEE. The CDR3 sequence is CASSVRDRGHGEAFF. The CDR3 DNA follows: TGTGCCAGCAGCGTACGGGACAGGGGGCATGGTGAAGCTTTCTTT.

The gene calls are TRBV7-9 and TRBJ2-3; 11 bases match TRBD1. Germline values: CDR1 SEHNR, CDR2 FQNEAQ (reference sequence). The CDR3 spans 16 residues. The ends lost 6 bases at V and 7 bases at J; junction bases unmatched: 12. The CDR3 spells CASSHTTGTGGYTQYF. The CDR3 DNA reads as TGTGCCAGCAGTCATACCACCGGGACAGGGGGTTATACGCAGTATTTT.

The rearrangement joins TRBV1 to TRBJ2-7; no check of the table's D call, TRBD2, against the DNA was made. TRBV1 is designated a pseudogene. The CDR3 consists of 17 residues. CDR3 sequence: CTSSQDLTSGRTYEQYF. CDR3 nucleotides: TGCACCAGCAGCCAAGATCTAACTAGCGGGAGGACTTACGAGCAGTACTTC.

The rearrangement links TRBV2 to TRBJ1-3; a possible D gene is TRBD1 (6 bases). Germline CDR1 is SNHLY and CDR2 is FYNNEI. V lost 1 base and J lost 0, with 7 bases in between. The CDR3 has 15 amino acids. The CDR3 nucleotides read TGTGCCAGCAGTGAAGAAGGGGGCTCTGGAAACACCATATATTTT. Protein sequence: CASSEEGGSGNTIYF.

The J gene is TRBJ1-1, the V gene TRBV30; D uncertain. The V and J ends lost 0 bases and 0 bases respectively, with 11 bases between them. The CDR3 spans 15 residues. Germline V gene lookup returns CDR1 GTSNPN and CDR2 SVGIG (reference sequence). CDR3 coding DNA: TGTGCCTGGAGTGTAACTAGGCCCATGAACACTGAAGCTTTCTTT. It yields the protein CAWSVTRPMNTEAFF. Full variable domain (remainder filled in from reference TRBV30 and TRBJ1-1): SQTIHQWPATLVQPVGSPLSLECTVEGTSNPNLYWYRQAAGRGLQLLFYSVGIGQISSEVPQNLSASRPQDRQFILSSKKLLLSDSGFYLCAWSVTRPMNTEAFFGQGTRLTVV.

The V gene is TRBV4-1, the J gene TRBJ2-1, with D possibly TRBD2 on 5 matching bases. The CDR3 contains 20 residues. The germline CDR1 and CDR2 sequences are MGHRA and YSYEKL. The ends were cut back, 0 bases at V and 10 bases at J, with 31 bases in the middle. The CDR3 DNA is TGCGCCAGCAGCCAAGATACGAAGAAGACTGGAGGTCTTTTTACTGGGGAGCAGTTCTTC. Its protein is CASSQDTKKTGGLFTGEQFF.